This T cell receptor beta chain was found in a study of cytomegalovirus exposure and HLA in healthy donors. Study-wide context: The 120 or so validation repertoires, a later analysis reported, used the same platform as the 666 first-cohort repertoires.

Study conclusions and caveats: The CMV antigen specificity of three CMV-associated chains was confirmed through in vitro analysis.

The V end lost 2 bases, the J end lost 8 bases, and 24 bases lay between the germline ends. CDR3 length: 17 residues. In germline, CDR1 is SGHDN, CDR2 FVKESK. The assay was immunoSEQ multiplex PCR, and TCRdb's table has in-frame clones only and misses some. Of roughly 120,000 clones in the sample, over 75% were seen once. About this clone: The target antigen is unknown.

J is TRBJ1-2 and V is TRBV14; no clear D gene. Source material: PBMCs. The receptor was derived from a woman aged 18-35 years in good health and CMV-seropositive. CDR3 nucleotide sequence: TGTGCCAGCAGCCAAACTTTTGGTCGTGCGGTAATAGACGGCTACACCTTC. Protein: CASSQTFGRAVIDGYTF.